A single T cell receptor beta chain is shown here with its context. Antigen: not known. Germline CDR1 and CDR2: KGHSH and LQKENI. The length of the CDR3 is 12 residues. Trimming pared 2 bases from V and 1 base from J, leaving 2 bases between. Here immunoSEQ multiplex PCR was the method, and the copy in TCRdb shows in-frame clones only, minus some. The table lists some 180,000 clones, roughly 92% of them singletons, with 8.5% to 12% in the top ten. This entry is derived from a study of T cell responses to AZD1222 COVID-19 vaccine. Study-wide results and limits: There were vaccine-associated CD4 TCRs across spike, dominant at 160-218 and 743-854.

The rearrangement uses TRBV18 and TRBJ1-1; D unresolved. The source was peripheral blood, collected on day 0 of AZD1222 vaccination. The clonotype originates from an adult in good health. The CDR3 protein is CASSPGNTEAFF. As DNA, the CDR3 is TGTGCCAGCTCACCAGGGAACACTGAAGCTTTCTTT.